One and the same sample provided the 28 T cell receptor beta chains below, sequenced in a study of cytomegalovirus exposure and HLA in healthy donors. The PCR was carried out with 60 Vbeta primers and 13 Jbeta primers. Here immunoSEQ multiplex PCR was the method, and the copy in TCRdb shows in-frame clones only, minus some. The data contain about 140,000 clones, 60% to 80% of them singletons. Material for sequencing was PBMCs. These receptor sequences come from a man between 18 and 35 years old in good health and CMV-seronegative.

The J gene is TRBJ1-2, the V gene TRBV18; 8 nucleotides align to TRBD1. This CDR3 comprises 18 residues. In germline, CDR1 is KGHSH, CDR2 LQKENI. Losses at the gene ends were 3 bases for V and 3 bases for J; bases not matched to a gene: 15. This chain's CDR3 is CASSPLGTGPAVYYGYTF. The CDR3 DNA is TGTGCCAGCTCACCTCTAGGGACAGGTCCGGCAGTCTACTATGGCTACACCTTC.

This clone was observed once. The chain joins TRBV7-2 to TRBJ2-4; D perhaps matches TRBD1 (6 bases). CDR3 length: 16 amino acids. Trimming removed 2 bases at V and 0 bases at J, with 11 bases between. Germline V gives CDR1 SGHTA, CDR2 FQGNSA. This CDR3 is CASSLRQAQAKNIQYF. As DNA, the CDR3 is TGTGCCAGCAGCTTACGACAGGCACAAGCCAAAAACATTCAGTACTTC. Using reference TRBV7-2 and TRBJ2-4 for the parts outside the CDR3, the full variable domain is GAGVSQSPSNKVTEKGKDVELRCDPISGHTALYWYRQSLGQGLEFLIYFQGNSAPDKSGLPSDRFSAERTGGSVSTLTIQRTQQEDSAVYLCASSLRQAQAKNIQYFGAGTRLSVL.

V gene TRBV19 combines with J gene TRBJ2-1, with 11 positions matching TRBD2. Trimming at V came to 3 bases and at J to 9 bases, leaving 4 bases not matched to a gene. CDR3 size: 14 residues. From germline, CDR1 is LNHDA and CDR2 SQIVND (reference sequence). The CDR3 is CASSMTSGVGEQFF. CDR3 in DNA: TGTGCCAGTAGTATGACTAGCGGGGTAGGTGAGCAGTTCTTC.

The V call is TRBV10-3, the J call TRBJ1-2; TRBD1 matches at 9 bases. Germline V gene data show CDR1 as ENHRY and CDR2 as SYGVKD. Trimming cost V 5 bases and J 1 base; bases outside gene matches: 8. The CDR3 is made up of 16 amino acids. The CDR3 here is CAISYTRDRDNYGYTF. The CDR3, as DNA: TGTGCCATCAGTTATACACGGGACAGGGATAACTATGGCTACACCTTC.

This rearrangement joins TRBV29-1 to TRBJ2-6; 7 bases align to TRBD1. CDR1 SQVTM and CDR2 ANQGSEA come from the germline V gene. The ends lost 3 bases at V and 0 bases at J; junction bases unmatched: 5. The CDR3 covers 16 residues. This chain's CDR3 is CSVEGDRASGANVLTF. The CDR3 bases are TGCAGCGTTGAGGGAGACAGGGCCTCTGGGGCCAACGTCCTGACTTTC.

The rearrangement uses TRBV16 and TRBJ1-5; 8 nucleotides agree with TRBD1. Germline V gene sequence: CDR1 KGHSY, CDR2 FQNENV. J gave up 3 bases and V 8 bases, and 15 bases lay outside the gene matches. This CDR3 has 17 residues. The CDR3 coding sequence is TGTGCCAGCTCTCGAGCGGGACAGGAGTTGACCAATCAGCCCCAGCATTTT. Translation gives CASSRAGQELTNQPQHF.

As DNA, the CDR3 is TGTGCCAGCAGCCCATCGCCGGGCCCAGGGGCATATGGCTACACCTTC. Protein: CASSPSPGPGAYGYTF. The chain uses TRBV5-6 and TRBJ1-2, with D perhaps matching TRBD1 (6 bases). Trimming removed 4 bases at V and 5 bases at J, with 21 bases between. Germline V gene sequence: CDR1 SGHDT, CDR2 YYEEEE. The CDR3 covers 16 residues.

The chain recombines TRBV30 with TRBJ1-2, with 8 bases aligning to TRBD1. Germline CDR1 reads GTSNPN; CDR2 reads SVGIG (reference sequence). J gave up 4 bases and V 2 bases, and 3 bases lay outside the gene matches. CDR3 length equals 13 residues. The CDR3 nucleotides are TGTGCCTGGAGTAGACAGGGGCTCTATGGCTACACCTTC. Its translation is CAWSRQGLYGYTF.

The rearrangement uses TRBV5-1 and TRBJ1-6; 10 nucleotides match TRBD1. V gave up 3 bases and J gave up 0 bases; unmatched junction bases: 3. In germline, CDR1 is SGHRS, CDR2 YFSETQ. The CDR3 sequence is 17 residues long. This CDR3 reads CASSWTGGYSYNSPLHF. In nucleotides, the CDR3 is TGCGCCAGCAGCTGGACAGGGGGGTACTCCTATAATTCACCCCTCCACTTT.

The chain combines TRBV18 with TRBJ1-1; 10 bases line up with TRBD1. Trimming cost V 5 bases and J 4 bases; bases outside gene matches: 10. Germline assignment: CDR1 KGHSH and CDR2 LQKENI. The CDR3 length is 16 residues. The CDR3 spells CASSGTGTGVPTEAFF. CDR3 DNA sequence: TGTGCCAGCTCAGGAACCGGGACAGGGGTACCCACTGAAGCTTTCTTT.

This clone was seen a few times. The chain combines TRBV5-1 with TRBJ2-2; 12 nucleotides line up with TRBD1. Losses at the gene ends were 6 bases for V and 7 bases for J; bases not matched to a gene: 7. The CDR3 totals 15 residues. Germline CDR1 reads SGHRS; CDR2 reads YFSETQ. The CDR3 DNA reads as TGCGCCAGCACCCGCGGGACAGGGGGCCACGGGGAGCTGTTTTTT. It yields the protein CASTRGTGGHGELFF.

The chain joins TRBV6-5 to TRBJ1-1; TRBD1 is a possible D gene (6 bases). This CDR3 region has 14 residues. CDR1 is MNHEY, CDR2 SVGAGI, per germline. The ends were cut back, 4 bases at V and 0 bases at J, with 9 bases in the middle. CDR3 coding DNA: TGTGCCAGCAGTTGGGGGCAGTTGAACACTGAAGCTTTCTTT. It is translated as CASSWGQLNTEAFF.

The chain is built from TRBV29-1 and TRBJ1-2; 7 bases line up with TRBD1. V lost 4 bases to trimming and J lost 3 bases; unmatched junction nucleotides: 2. This CDR3 comprises 12 residues. CDR1 and CDR2 from the germline V gene are SQVTM and ANQGSEA. The CDR3 reads CSVAGTDYGYTF. The CDR3 DNA sequence: TGCAGCGTTGCGGGGACAGACTATGGCTACACCTTC.

V usage is TRBV7-9 and J usage is TRBJ1-1; tentative D call: TRBD1 (6 bases). CDR1 is SEHNR and CDR2 is FQNEAQ in the germline V gene (reference sequence). The CDR3 sequence is 16 residues long. V gave up 1 base and J gave up 6 bases, with 18 bases separating them. The CDR3 spells CASSLVEGRGFAEAFF. The CDR3 DNA reads TGTGCCAGCAGCTTAGTTGAGGGCAGGGGATTCGCTGAAGCTTTCTTT. The whole variable domain, remainder taken from reference TRBV7-9 and TRBJ1-1, is DTGVSQNPRHKITKRGQNVTFRCDPISEHNRLYWYRQTLGQGPEFLTYFQNEAQLEKSRLLSDRFSAERPKGSFSTLEIQRTEQGDSAMYLCASSLVEGRGFAEAFFGQGTRLTVV.

The V and J genes are TRBV29-1 and TRBJ1-1; no clear D. This CDR3 has 12 residues. Deletions cut 7 bases from V and 4 bases from J, with 13 bases between. Germline assignment: CDR1 SQVTM and CDR2 ANQGSEA. The CDR3 sequence is CSGRREGTEAFF. The CDR3, as DNA: TGCAGCGGGCGGAGGGAGGGCACTGAAGCTTTCTTT.

CDR3 protein: CASTRQGIYNEQFF. CDR3 bases: TGTGCCAGTACTCGACAGGGAATTTACAATGAGCAGTTCTTC. The rearrangement links TRBV19 to TRBJ2-1; the match to TRBD1 covers 7 bases. CDR3 size: 14 residues. V trimming: 7 bases; J trimming: 4 bases; junction bases outside the gene matches: 7. Germline assignment: CDR1 LNHDA and CDR2 SQIVND (reference sequence).

The rearrangement joins TRBV6-1 to TRBJ2-7, with a weak D call TRBD1 (6 bases). Germline CDR1 and CDR2: MNHNS and SASEGT. CDR3 length equals 12 residues. The V gene lost 4 bases and the J gene lost 7 bases, with 11 bases spanning the gap. The CDR3 bases are TGTGCCAGCAGTGTACAGGGATGGGAGCAGTACTTC. Amino acids: CASSVQGWEQYF.

This clone appeared once. CDR3 sequence: CASSPAGGVQPQHF. As DNA, the CDR3 is TGTGCCAGCTCACCCGCCGGGGGAGTTCAGCCCCAGCATTTT. The genes are TRBV18 and TRBJ1-5; a possible D gene is TRBD1 (5 bases). The CDR3 is 14 residues long. Germline assignment: CDR1 KGHSH and CDR2 LQKENI. The V gene lost 3 bases and the J gene lost 6 bases, with 12 bases spanning the gap.

The rearrangement uses TRBV6-5 and TRBJ1-1, with 10 bases fitting TRBD1. After removal of 6 bases from V and 11 bases from J, the junction contained 6 bases not matched to a gene. The CDR3 is 12 amino acids. CDR1 and CDR2 from the germline V gene are MNHEY and SVGAGI. In nucleotides, the CDR3 is TGTGCCAGCAGCCCCGGGACAGGGGATGCTTTCTTT. It specifies CASSPGTGDAFF.

The rearrangement links TRBV19 to TRBJ1-1; no definite D call. There are 13 residues in the CDR3. The germline V gene encodes CDR1 LNHDA and CDR2 SQIVND (reference sequence). Trimming removed 8 bases at V and 0 bases at J, with 10 bases between. This CDR3 reads CASGSAMNTEAFF. The CDR3 bases are TGTGCCAGTGGCAGTGCCATGAACACTGAAGCTTTCTTT.

The chain uses TRBV5-6 and TRBJ1-2; D gene unclear. The CDR3 contains 13 residues. Germline V CDR1 and CDR2: SGHDT, YYEEEE. Trimming took off 0 bases at V and 4 bases at J, with 7 bases between the two ends. CDR3 sequence: CASSLGASYGYTF. The CDR3 DNA reads TGTGCCAGCAGCTTGGGGGCAAGCTATGGCTACACCTTC.

This sequence joins TRBV10-3 and TRBJ2-1; D ambiguous. Germline assignment: CDR1 ENHRY and CDR2 SYGVKD. Trimming stripped 2 bases from V and 3 bases from J, with 5 bases between. There are 13 residues in the CDR3. CDR3 residues: CAISEGSYNEQFF. CDR3 bases: TGTGCCATCAGTGAGGGCAGCTACAATGAGCAGTTCTTC.

The CDR3 loop is CASSTSGTEGNTIYF. CDR3 in DNA: TGTGCCAGCAGTACATCCGGGACTGAGGGAAACACCATATATTTT. The chain carries TRBV6-1 and TRBJ1-3; a possible D gene is TRBD1 (5 bases). V gave up 5 bases and J gave up 4 bases, with 15 bases separating them. Germline V CDR1 and CDR2: MNHNS, SASEGT. CDR3 length equals 15 residues.

In its sample, this clone was seen once. The V and J genes are TRBV18 and TRBJ2-7; the D gene is possibly TRBD2 (6 bases). The V and J ends lost 8 bases and 3 bases respectively, with 17 bases between them. There are 14 residues in the CDR3. Germline CDR1 KGHSH, CDR2 LQKENI. CDR3 DNA sequence: TGTGCCAGCCAACGGGGGAGTTTAGACTACGAGCAGTACTTC. As protein: CASQRGSLDYEQYF.

This clone came up once. The chain uses TRBV7-2 and TRBJ2-3, with 10 bases identical to TRBD2. The V and J ends lost 1 base and 2 bases, in that order; junction bases with no gene match: 3. Germline V lookup: CDR1 SGHTA, CDR2 FQGNSA. CDR3 size: 16 residues. This chain's CDR3 is CASSLDTSGATDTQYF. In nucleotides, the CDR3 is TGTGCCAGCAGCTTAGATACTAGCGGGGCCACAGATACGCAGTATTTT. Combining the CDR3 with reference TRBV7-2 and TRBJ2-3 gives the whole variable domain GAGVSQSPSNKVTEKGKDVELRCDPISGHTALYWYRQSLGQGLEFLIYFQGNSAPDKSGLPSDRFSAERTGGSVSTLTIQRTQQEDSAVYLCASSLDTSGATDTQYFGPGTRLTVL.

The chain uses TRBV20-1 and TRBJ2-1; D not certain. Trimming pared 4 bases from V and 5 bases from J, leaving 3 bases between. CDR1 and CDR2 (germline): DFQATT, SNEGSKA (reference sequence). The CDR3 covers 10 residues. CDR3: CSATDNEQFF. In DNA form, the CDR3 reads TGCAGTGCTACAGACAATGAGCAGTTCTTC.

This chain links TRBV29-1 with TRBJ1-2, with D possibly TRBD1 on 6 matching bases. V shed 2 bases and J shed 3 bases, with 10 bases lying between them. The germline CDR1 and CDR2 sequences are SQVTM and ANQGSEA. This CDR3 contains 13 residues. CDR3 amino acids: CSVENAGDYGYTF. The CDR3, as DNA: TGCAGCGTTGAAAACGCAGGGGACTATGGCTACACCTTC. Filled out from reference TRBV29-1 and TRBJ1-2, the complete variable domain reads SAVISQKPSRDICQRGTSLTIQCQVDSQVTMMFWYRQQPGQSLTLIATANQGSEATYESGFVIDKFPISRPNLTFSTLTVSNMSPEDSSIYLCSVENAGDYGYTFGSGTRLTVV.

The chain combines TRBV5-1 with TRBJ1-6; TRBD1 aligns across 8 bases. This CDR3 has 15 residues. CDR1 is SGHRS and CDR2 is YFSETQ in the germline V gene. V shed 8 bases, J shed 10 bases, and the junction held 14 bases outside the gene matches. CDR3 protein: CASNRGTGMNSPLHF. The CDR3 DNA is TGCGCCAGTAACAGGGGGACGGGAATGAACTCACCCCTCCACTTT.